Here is one T cell receptor (beta chain) with its context. This specimen comes from a study of technical replicates of blood from a few donors. V lost 1 base and J 6 bases, leaving 13 bases between the germline ends. The CDR3 has 14 amino acids. Germline CDR1 is SGHRS and CDR2 is YFSETQ. Repertoires were generated with immunoSEQ multiplex PCR, while TCRdb's copy carries only in-frame clones and drops some. The profile shows approximately 59,000 clones, 90% to 95% of them singletons. The chain has TRBV5-1 and TRBJ1-1, with D possibly matching TRBD1 (5 bases). The origin of this receptor is a human donor in good health. Some clones in this sample may be carry-over from other donors' samples. Sequencing used PBMCs. CDR3 sequence (DNA): TGCGCCAGCAGCTTGTCGGGGGGGATTCCTGAAGCTTTCTTT. It codes for CASSLSGGIPEAFF.